Included here is one T cell receptor beta chain sequence, with context. Its antigen is undetermined. CDR1 MNHEY and CDR2 SVGAGI come from the germline V gene. CDR3 size: 15 residues. Between the trimmed V and J ends, which lost 3 bases and 4 bases, there was a span of 16 bases. These data originate in a study of long-term antiretroviral therapy in people with HIV. Study summary: By about a decade, the earliest samples predate the 2015 immediate-ART recommendation. Study-wide points: Post-ART, diversity grew, though it stayed under transplant donor control levels.

They ran version v3.0 of the immunoSEQ assay at survey level. For each individual sample, sequencing targeted roughly 40,000-50,000 T-cell genomes. Assay used: immunoSEQ multiplex PCR; TCRdb lists only in-frame clones, some missing. Seen here are about 33,000 clones, 90% to 97% observed once, and the top ten hold 2% to 2.5%. HIV-positive participants all received treatment in the United States. The sample was unsorted PBMCs, taken approximately 6.5 years after starting antiretroviral therapy. This clonotype was obtained from a man aged 25 to 40 with HIV. This chain joins TRBV6-5 and TRBJ2-7, with a possible D match to TRBD1 (5 bases). This chain's CDR3 is CASSYWGGDEYEQYF. The CDR3 coding sequence is TGTGCCAGCAGTTATTGGGGCGGTGACGAATACGAGCAGTACTTC.